One and the same sample provided the 8 T cell receptor beta chains below, sequenced in a study of T cell changes during pregnancy in multiple sclerosis (dated by TCRdb to 2018 to 2020). Library construction relied on the immunoSEQ multiplex PCR assay. The table comes from immuneACCESS by way of TCRdb, which keeps in-frame sequences with V and J called. Part of the clones is missing from these tables; in studies checked, under half for an unresolved V gene and the rest for unknown reasons. A total of some 37,000 clones appear in this sample, roughly 91% of them only once. The ten largest clones represent approximately 0.36% of the sample. The sample was CD4+ T cells from peripheral blood mononuclear cells, taken after pregnancy. These receptors were obtained from a female donor in good health, enrolled as a control in a pregnancy study.

CDR3 coding DNA: TGTGCCAGTAGTATTCAAACCCTCGGGACAGTGGGCAATCAGCCCCAGCATTTT. Translation gives CASSIQTLGTVGNQPQHF. The genes are TRBV19 and TRBJ1-5, with TRBD1 matching 7 bases. CDR1 is LNHDA, CDR2 SQIVND, per germline (reference sequence). Trimming took 3 bases from V and 2 from J; bases not matched to a gene: 13. The CDR3 loop spans 18 amino acids. The whole variable domain, filled in from reference TRBV19 and TRBJ1-5, reads DGGITQSPKYLFRKEGQNVTLSCEQNLNHDAMYWYRQDPGQGLRLIYYSQIVNDFQKGDIAEGYSVSREKKESFPLTVTSAQKNPTAFYLCASSIQTLGTVGNQPQHFGDGTRLSIL.

The J gene is TRBJ2-7, the V gene TRBV9; D remains unclear. Per germline, CDR1 SGDLS and CDR2 YYNGEE. Deletions cut 0 bases from V and 0 bases from J, with 13 bases between. The CDR3 extends over 16 amino acids. The CDR3 coding sequence is TGTGCCAGCAGCGTAGGTATGGGCTTCAGCTCCTACGAGCAGTACTTC. It codes for CASSVGMGFSSYEQYF.

This chain links TRBV21-1 with TRBJ1-4; TRBD1, the D gene given by the table, was not confirmed from the DNA. TRBV21-1 is a listed pseudogene. This CDR3 comprises 17 residues. This CDR3 is CASMPPRQPLRKEKLFF. CDR3 in DNA: TGTGCCAGCATGCCCCCTAGACAGCCTTTGCGGAAGGAAAAACTGTTTTTT.

J is TRBJ1-1 and V is TRBV10-3; D remains ambiguous. Germline V gives CDR1 ENHRY, CDR2 SYGVKD. V dropped 3 bases and J dropped 6 bases, with 11 bases sitting between them. CDR3 length: 13 residues. CDR3 bases: TGTGCCATCAGTGATCCGAGGAATCCTGAAGCTTTCTTT. It yields the protein CAISDPRNPEAFF.

This clone has more than one count but fewer than ten. The rearrangement uses TRBV29-1 and TRBJ1-1; a weak D match, TRBD1 (6 bases). The germline gives CDR1 SQVTM, CDR2 ANQGSEA. The V gene lost 6 bases and the J gene lost 1 base, with 15 bases spanning the gap. The CDR3 consists of 14 residues. The CDR3 bases are TGCAGCGTGAATCCGACAGGAGGGAACACTGAAGCTTTCTTT. Protein sequence: CSVNPTGGNTEAFF.

This clone was counted once. This chain uses TRBV11-2 with TRBJ1-1; D is possibly TRBD1 (6 bases). Germline-derived CDR1 and CDR2 are SGHAT and FQNNGV. Trimming removed 1 base from V and 4 bases from J, with 10 bases in between. This CDR3 spans 14 amino acids. CDR3 sequence reads: CASSLAGQLTEAFF. The CDR3 coding sequence is TGTGCCAGCAGCTTAGCAGGACAGCTCACTGAAGCTTTCTTT.

The rearrangement links TRBV5-8 to TRBJ2-7, with TRBD1 identical over 8 bases. Germline-derived CDR1 and CDR2 are SGHTS and YDEGEE. The CDR3 extends over 13 amino acids. The V gene end was trimmed by 7 bases and the J gene end by 3 bases; junction bases not matched to a gene: 6. The CDR3 spells CASHGTGLYEQYF. CDR3 coding DNA: TGTGCCAGCCACGGGACAGGTCTCTACGAGCAGTACTTC.

V usage is TRBV9 and J usage is TRBJ2-1; 7 bases fit TRBD2. J lost 2 bases, V lost 2 bases, and 4 bases had no gene match. Germline assignment: CDR1 SGDLS and CDR2 YYNGEE. The CDR3 is made up of 15 amino acids. CDR3 sequence reads: CASSVRLAPYNEQFF. The CDR3 bases are TGTGCCAGCAGCGTGAGACTAGCCCCCTACAATGAGCAGTTCTTC.